Below are 3 T cell receptor beta chains sequenced from a single sample in a study of blood T cell repertoires in COVID-19. The protocol was immunoSEQ multiplex PCR, while the TCRdb copy is restricted to in-frame clones and leaves out a portion. The repertoire holds about 33,000 clones, with approximately 90% as singletons. Material: peripheral blood. The source of these receptors is a woman older than 75 with active or convalescent COVID-19.

The chain is built from TRBV4-2 and TRBJ1-2; 10 bases match TRBD1. Germline values: CDR1 LGHNA, CDR2 YNFKEQ. The CDR3 consists of 15 residues. J gave up 7 bases and V 0 bases, and 5 bases lay outside the gene matches. In DNA form, the CDR3 reads TGTGCCAGCAGCCAAGATTGGGGACAGGGGCTTGGCTACACCTTC. This gives the protein CASSQDWGQGLGYTF.

The chain couples TRBV6-6 to TRBJ1-5, with D maybe TRBD1 (6 bases). Germline V gene lookup returns CDR1 MNHNY and CDR2 SVGAGI (reference sequence). This CDR3 has 13 residues. Trimming removed 6 bases from V and 6 bases from J, with 12 bases in between. The DNA of the CDR3 is TGTGCCAGCAGACAACAGGGTAGTCAGCCCCAGCATTTT. This gives the protein CASRQQGSQPQHF.

J is TRBJ1-2 and V is TRBV24-1, with 12 positions matching TRBD1. Germline V gives CDR1 KGHDR, CDR2 SFDVKD. This CDR3 has 16 residues. Losses at the gene ends were 4 bases for V and 8 bases for J; bases not matched to a gene: 10. The CDR3 region has the DNA TGTGCCACCAGTGACCACGAGGGACAGGGGGCCTCCGGCTACACCTTC. The encoded protein is CATSDHEGQGASGYTF.